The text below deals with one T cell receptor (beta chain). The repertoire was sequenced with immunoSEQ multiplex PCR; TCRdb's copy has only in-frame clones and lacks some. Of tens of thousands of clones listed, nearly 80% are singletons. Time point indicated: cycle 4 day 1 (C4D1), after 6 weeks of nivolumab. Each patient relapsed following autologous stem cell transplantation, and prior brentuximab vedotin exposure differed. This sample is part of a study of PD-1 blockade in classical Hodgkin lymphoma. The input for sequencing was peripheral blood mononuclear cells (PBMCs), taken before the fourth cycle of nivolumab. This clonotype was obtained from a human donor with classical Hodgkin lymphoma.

CDR3 nucleotide sequence: TGTGCCAGCAGCTTAGTTGGGACTAGCTCCGGCGAGCAGTACTTC. Its protein is CASSLVGTSSGEQYF. The V and J genes are TRBV7-8 and TRBJ2-7; 9 bases align to TRBD2. The CDR3 is 15 amino acids. CDR1 is SGHVS, CDR2 FQNEAQ, per germline. V was pared by 1 base and J by 6 bases, with 7 bases of the junction left unmatched.